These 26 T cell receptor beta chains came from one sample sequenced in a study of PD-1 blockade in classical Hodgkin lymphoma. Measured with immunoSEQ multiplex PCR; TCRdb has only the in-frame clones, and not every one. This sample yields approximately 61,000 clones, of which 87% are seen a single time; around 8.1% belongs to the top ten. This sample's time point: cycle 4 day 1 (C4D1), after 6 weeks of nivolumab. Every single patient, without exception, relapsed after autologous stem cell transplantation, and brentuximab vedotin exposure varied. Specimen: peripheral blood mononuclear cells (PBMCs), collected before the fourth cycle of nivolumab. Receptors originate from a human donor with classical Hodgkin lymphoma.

CDR3 coding DNA: TGTGCCAGCAGCTTAATCCCGAACACTGAAGCTTTCTTT. The encoded protein is CASSLIPNTEAFF. The chain recombines TRBV7-9 with TRBJ1-1; D is uncertain. The CDR3 totals 13 residues. Trimming removed 2 bases from V and 1 base from J, with 5 bases in between. Germline V gene sequence: CDR1 SEHNR, CDR2 FQNEAQ (reference sequence).

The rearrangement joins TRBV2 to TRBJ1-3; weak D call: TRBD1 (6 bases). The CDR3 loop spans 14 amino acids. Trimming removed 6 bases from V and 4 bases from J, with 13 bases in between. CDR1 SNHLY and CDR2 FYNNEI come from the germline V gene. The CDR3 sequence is CASRGAIAGNTIYF. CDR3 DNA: TGTGCCAGCAGGGGGGCAATAGCGGGAAACACCATATATTTT.

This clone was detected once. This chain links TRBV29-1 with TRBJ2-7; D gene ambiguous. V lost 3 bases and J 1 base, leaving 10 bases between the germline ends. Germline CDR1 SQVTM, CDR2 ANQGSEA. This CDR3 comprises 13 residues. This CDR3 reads CSVEMAVSYEQYF. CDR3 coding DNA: TGCAGCGTTGAGATGGCGGTGTCCTACGAGCAGTACTTC.

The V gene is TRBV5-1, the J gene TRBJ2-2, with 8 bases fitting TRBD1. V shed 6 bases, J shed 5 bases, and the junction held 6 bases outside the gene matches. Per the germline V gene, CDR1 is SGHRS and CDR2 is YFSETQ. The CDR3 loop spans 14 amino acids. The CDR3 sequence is CASTRGQGTGELFF. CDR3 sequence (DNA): TGCGCCAGCACCAGGGGGCAAGGTACCGGGGAGCTGTTTTTT.

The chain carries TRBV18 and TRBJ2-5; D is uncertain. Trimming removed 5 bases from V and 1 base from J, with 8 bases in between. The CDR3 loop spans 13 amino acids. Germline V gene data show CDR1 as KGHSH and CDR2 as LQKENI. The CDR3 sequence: CASSTDTQETQYF. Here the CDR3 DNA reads TGTGCCAGCTCAACAGACACCCAAGAGACCCAGTACTTC.

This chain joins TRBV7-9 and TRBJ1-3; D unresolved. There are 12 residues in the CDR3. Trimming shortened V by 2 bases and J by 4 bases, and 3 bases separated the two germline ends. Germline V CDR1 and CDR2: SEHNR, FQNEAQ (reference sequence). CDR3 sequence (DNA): TGTGCCAGCAGCTTAATCGGAAACACCATATATTTT. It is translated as CASSLIGNTIYF.

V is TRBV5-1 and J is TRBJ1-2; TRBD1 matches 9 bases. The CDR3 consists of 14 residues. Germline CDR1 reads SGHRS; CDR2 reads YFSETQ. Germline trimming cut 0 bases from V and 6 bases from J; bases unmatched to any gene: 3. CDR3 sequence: CASSLGQGGNGYTF. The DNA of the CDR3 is TGCGCCAGCAGCTTGGGACAGGGGGGCAATGGCTACACCTTC.

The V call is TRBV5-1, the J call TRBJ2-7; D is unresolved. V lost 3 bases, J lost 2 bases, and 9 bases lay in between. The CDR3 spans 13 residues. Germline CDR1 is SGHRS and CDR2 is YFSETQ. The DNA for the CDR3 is TGCGCCAGCAGCTCGGACGGCCCCTACGAGCAGTACTTC. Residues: CASSSDGPYEQYF.

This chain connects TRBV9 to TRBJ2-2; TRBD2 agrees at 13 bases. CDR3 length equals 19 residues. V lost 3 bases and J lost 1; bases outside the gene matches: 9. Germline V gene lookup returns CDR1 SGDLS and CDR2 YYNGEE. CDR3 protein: CASSAPRTSGGLNTGELFF. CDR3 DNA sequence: TGTGCCAGCAGCGCCCCTCGGACTAGCGGGGGACTGAACACCGGGGAGCTGTTTTTT.

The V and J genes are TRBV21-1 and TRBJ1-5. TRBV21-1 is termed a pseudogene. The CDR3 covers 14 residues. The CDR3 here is CASAPRQRGQPQHF. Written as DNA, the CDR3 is TGTGCCAGTGCCCCCCGACAGAGGGGCCAGCCCCAGCATTTT.

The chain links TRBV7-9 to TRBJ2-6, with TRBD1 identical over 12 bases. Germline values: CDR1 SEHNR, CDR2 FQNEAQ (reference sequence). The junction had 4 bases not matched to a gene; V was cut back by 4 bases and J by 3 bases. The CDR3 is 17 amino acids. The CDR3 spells CASSSGTGGIGANVLTF. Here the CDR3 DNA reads TGTGCCAGCAGCTCCGGGACAGGGGGCATTGGGGCCAACGTCCTGACTTTC. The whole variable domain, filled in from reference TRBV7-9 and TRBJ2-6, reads DTGVSQNPRHKITKRGQNVTFRCDPISEHNRLYWYRQTLGQGPEFLTYFQNEAQLEKSRLLSDRFSAERPKGSFSTLEIQRTEQGDSAMYLCASSSGTGGIGANVLTFGAGSRLTVL.

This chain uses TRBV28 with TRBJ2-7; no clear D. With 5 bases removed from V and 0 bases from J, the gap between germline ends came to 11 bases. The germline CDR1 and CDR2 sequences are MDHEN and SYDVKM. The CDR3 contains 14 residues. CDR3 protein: CASSALRSSYEQYF. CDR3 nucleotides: TGTGCCAGCAGTGCTCTCCGGAGCTCCTACGAGCAGTACTTC.

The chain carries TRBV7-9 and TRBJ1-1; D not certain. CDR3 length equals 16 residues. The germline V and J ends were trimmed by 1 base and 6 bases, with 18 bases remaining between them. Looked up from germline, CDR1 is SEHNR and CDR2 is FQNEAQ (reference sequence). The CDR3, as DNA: TGTGCCAGCAGCTTAGGGGGAGGCCCACAACCGGCTGAAGCTTTCTTT. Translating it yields CASSLGGGPQPAEAFF.

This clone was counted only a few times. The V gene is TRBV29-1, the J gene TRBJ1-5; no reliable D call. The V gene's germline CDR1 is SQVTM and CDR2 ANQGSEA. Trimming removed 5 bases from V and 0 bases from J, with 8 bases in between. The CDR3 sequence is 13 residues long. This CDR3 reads CSVRPNSNQPQHF. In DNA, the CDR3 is TGCAGCGTTAGACCTAATAGCAATCAGCCCCAGCATTTT.

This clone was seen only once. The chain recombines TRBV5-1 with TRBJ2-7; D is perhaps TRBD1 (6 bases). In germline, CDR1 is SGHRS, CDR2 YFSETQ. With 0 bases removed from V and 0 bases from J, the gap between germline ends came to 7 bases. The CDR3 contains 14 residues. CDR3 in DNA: TGCGCCAGCAGCTTGGAGGGACACTCCTACGAGCAGTACTTC. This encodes CASSLEGHSYEQYF. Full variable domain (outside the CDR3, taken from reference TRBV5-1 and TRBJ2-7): KAGVTQTPRYLIKTRGQQVTLSCSPISGHRSVSWYQQTPGQGLQFLFEYFSETQRNKGNFPGRFSGRQFSNSRSEMNVSTLELGDSALYLCASSLEGHSYEQYFGPGTRLTVT.

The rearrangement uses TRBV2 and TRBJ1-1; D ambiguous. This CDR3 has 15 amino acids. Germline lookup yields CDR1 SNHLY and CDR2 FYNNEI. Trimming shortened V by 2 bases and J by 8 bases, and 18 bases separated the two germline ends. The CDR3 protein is CASSEKRASLVEAFF. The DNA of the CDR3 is TGTGCCAGCAGTGAAAAGAGGGCCTCATTAGTGGAAGCTTTCTTT.

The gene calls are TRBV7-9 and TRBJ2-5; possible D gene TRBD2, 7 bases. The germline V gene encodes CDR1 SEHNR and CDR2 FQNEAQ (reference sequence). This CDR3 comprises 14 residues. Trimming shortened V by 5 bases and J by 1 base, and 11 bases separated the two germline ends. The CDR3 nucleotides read TGTGCCAGCAGCGACGGGGGGCTCCAAGAGACCCAGTACTTC. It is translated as CASSDGGLQETQYF.

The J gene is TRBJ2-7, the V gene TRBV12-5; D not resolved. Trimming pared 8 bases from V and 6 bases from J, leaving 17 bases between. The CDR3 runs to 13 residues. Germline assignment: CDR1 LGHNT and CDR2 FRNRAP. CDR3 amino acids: CASPGRERSEQYF. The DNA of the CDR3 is TGTGCTAGTCCTGGCCGAGAGAGAAGCGAGCAGTACTTC. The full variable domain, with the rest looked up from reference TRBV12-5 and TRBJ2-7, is DARVTQTPRHKVTEMGQEVTMRCQPILGHNTVFWYRQTMMQGLELLAYFRNRAPLDDSGMPKDRFSAEMPDATLATLKIQPSEPRDSAVYFCASPGRERSEQYFGPGTRLTVT.

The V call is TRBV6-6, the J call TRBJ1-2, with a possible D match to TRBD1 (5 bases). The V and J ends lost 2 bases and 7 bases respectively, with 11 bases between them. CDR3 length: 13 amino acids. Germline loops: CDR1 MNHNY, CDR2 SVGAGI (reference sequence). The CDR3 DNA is TGTGCCAGCAGTTACGGGGGGGAGGCTGGCTACACCTTC. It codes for CASSYGGEAGYTF.

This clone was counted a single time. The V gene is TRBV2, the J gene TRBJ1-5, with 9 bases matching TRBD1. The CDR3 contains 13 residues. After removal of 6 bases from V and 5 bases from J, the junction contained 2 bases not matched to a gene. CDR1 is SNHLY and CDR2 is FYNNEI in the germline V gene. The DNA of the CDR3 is TGTGCCAGCAGACAGGGGGCCTATCAGCCCCAGCATTTT. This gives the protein CASRQGAYQPQHF. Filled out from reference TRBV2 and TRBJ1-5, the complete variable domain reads EPEVTQTPSHQVTQMGQEVILRCVPISNHLYFYWYRQILGQKVEFLVSFYNNEISEKSEIFDDQFSVERPDGSNFTLKIRSTKLEDSAMYFCASRQGAYQPQHFGDGTRLSIL.

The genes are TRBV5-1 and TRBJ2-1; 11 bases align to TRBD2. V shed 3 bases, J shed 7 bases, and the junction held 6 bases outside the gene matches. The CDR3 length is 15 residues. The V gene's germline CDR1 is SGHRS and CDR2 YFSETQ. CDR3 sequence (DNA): TGCGCCAGCAGCTCTACCGGGACTAGCGGAAATGAGCAGTTCTTC. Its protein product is CASSSTGTSGNEQFF.

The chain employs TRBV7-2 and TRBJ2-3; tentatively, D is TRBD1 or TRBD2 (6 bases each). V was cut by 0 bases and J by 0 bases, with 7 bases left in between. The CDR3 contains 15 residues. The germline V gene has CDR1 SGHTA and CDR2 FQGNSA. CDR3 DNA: TGTGCCAGCAGCTTAGCGGGGGGCAGCACAGATACGCAGTATTTT. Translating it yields CASSLAGGSTDTQYF.

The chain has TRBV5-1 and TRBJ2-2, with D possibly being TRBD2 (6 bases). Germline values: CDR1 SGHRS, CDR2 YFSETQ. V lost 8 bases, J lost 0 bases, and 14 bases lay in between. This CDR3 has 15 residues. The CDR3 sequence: CASKSGTSNTGELFF. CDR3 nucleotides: TGCGCCAGTAAATCCGGGACTTCGAACACCGGGGAGCTGTTTTTT.

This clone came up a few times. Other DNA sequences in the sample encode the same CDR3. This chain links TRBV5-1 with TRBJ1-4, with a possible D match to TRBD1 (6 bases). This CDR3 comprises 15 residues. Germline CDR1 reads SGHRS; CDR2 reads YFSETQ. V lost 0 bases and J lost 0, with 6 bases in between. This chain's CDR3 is CASSLEGATNEKLFF. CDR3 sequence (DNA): TGCGCCAGCAGCTTGGAGGGGGCAACTAATGAAAAACTGTTTTTT.

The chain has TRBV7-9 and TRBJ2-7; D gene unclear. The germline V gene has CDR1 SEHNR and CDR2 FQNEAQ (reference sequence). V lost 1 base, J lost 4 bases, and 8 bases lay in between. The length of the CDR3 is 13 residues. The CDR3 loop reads CASSLGLGYEQYF. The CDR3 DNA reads TGTGCCAGCAGCTTAGGTTTGGGATACGAGCAGTACTTC.

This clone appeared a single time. CDR3 region: CASSIGLYTEAFF. CDR3 nucleotides: TGTGCCAGTAGTATTGGCCTGTACACTGAAGCTTTCTTT. The chain is built from TRBV19 and TRBJ1-1; D call uncertain. CDR3 length equals 13 residues. Trimming removed 3 bases from V and 3 bases from J, with 8 bases in between. CDR1 is LNHDA, CDR2 SQIVND, per germline (reference sequence). Based on the CDR3 plus reference TRBV19 and TRBJ1-1, the full variable domain is DGGITQSPKYLFRKEGQNVTLSCEQNLNHDAMYWYRQDPGQGLRLIYYSQIVNDFQKGDIAEGYSVSREKKESFPLTVTSAQKNPTAFYLCASSIGLYTEAFFGQGTRLTVV.